A single sample gave rise to the 26 T cell receptor beta chains below, sequenced in a study of STAT3 mutations in large granular lymphocyte leukemia. Their antigens are not known. The assay was immunoSEQ multiplex PCR, and TCRdb's table has in-frame clones only and misses some. The sample holds about 5,200 clones, more than 65% seen once. Points from the study as a whole: Every T-LGLL patient had at least one immunodominant TCRbeta clonotype.

The sample comprised PBMCs. The receptors were gathered from a human donor with T large granular lymphocyte leukemia. Some clones in this sample may be carry-over from other donors' samples.

A single count supports this clone. V gene TRBV6-5 combines with J gene TRBJ2-7, with 10 bases lining up with TRBD2. The junction had 5 bases not matched to a gene; V was cut back by 6 bases and J by 0 bases. The CDR3 is 15 amino acids. Germline V gene sequence: CDR1 MNHEY, CDR2 SVGAGI. DNA for the CDR3: TGTGCCAGCAGACCAGCGGGAGGGAACTCCTACGAGCAGTACTTC. Translation: CASRPAGGNSYEQYF.

This chain uses TRBV10-3 with TRBJ1-1; 10 bases match TRBD1. V dropped 6 bases and J dropped 6; count of bases not matched to a gene: 7. This CDR3 region has 14 residues. Germline loops: CDR1 ENHRY, CDR2 SYGVKD. The CDR3 DNA reads TGTGCCATCAGCAAGGACAGGGGGGAGGCTGAAGCTTTCTTT. This encodes CAISKDRGEAEAFF.

This sequence joins TRBV7-9 and TRBJ1-4, with unresolved D. The CDR3 runs 15 residues. CDR1 and CDR2 from the germline V gene are SEHNR and FQNEAQ (reference sequence). Trimming removed 1 base at V and 5 bases at J, with 11 bases between. CDR3 sequence reads: CASSLVQAGNEKLFF. DNA of the CDR3: TGTGCCAGCAGCTTAGTGCAGGCCGGAAATGAAAAACTGTTTTTT.

This clone was found a few times. This sequence joins TRBV18 and TRBJ1-1; 9 bases line up with TRBD1. Germline-derived CDR1 and CDR2 are KGHSH and LQKENI. V shed 1 base and J 3 bases; nucleotides not matched to a gene: 6. CDR3 length: 16 residues. The CDR3 region is CASSPRIRTGDTEAFF. Here the CDR3 DNA reads TGTGCCAGCTCACCACGGATACGGACAGGGGACACTGAAGCTTTCTTT.

The V gene is TRBV29-1, the J gene TRBJ1-1; D is ambiguous. The V gene's germline CDR1 is SQVTM and CDR2 ANQGSEA. The V gene lost 6 bases and the J gene lost 0 bases, with 11 bases spanning the gap. The CDR3 contains 13 residues. CDR3 sequence: CSVLEALNTEAFF. CDR3 DNA: TGCAGCGTGCTCGAGGCTTTGAACACTGAAGCTTTCTTT.

The gene calls are TRBV5-1 and TRBJ2-7, with 9 bases matching TRBD2. This CDR3 region has 15 residues. Germline-derived CDR1 and CDR2 are SGHRS and YFSETQ. V lost 0 bases and J lost 2; bases outside the gene matches: 3. The CDR3 coding sequence is TGCGCCAGCAGCTTGGCCAGCGGGGGGCCCTACGAGCAGTACTTC. Its translation: CASSLASGGPYEQYF.

The chain combines TRBV6-5 with TRBJ1-2; a weak D match, TRBD1 (5 bases). Germline assignment: CDR1 MNHEY and CDR2 SVGAGI. Between the trimmed V and J ends, which lost 5 bases and 3 bases, there was a span of 16 bases. The CDR3 runs to 15 residues. CDR3 protein: CASSNLYGGDYGYTF. CDR3 sequence (DNA): TGTGCCAGCAGTAATCTATATGGGGGGGACTATGGCTACACCTTC.

This clone has only a few counts. J is TRBJ1-2 and V is TRBV30, with D possibly TRBD1 on 6 matching bases. The CDR3 is 10 amino acids. CDR1 is GTSNPN and CDR2 is SVGIG in the germline V gene (reference sequence). The V end lost 5 bases, the J end lost 13 bases, and 14 bases lay between the germline ends. In DNA form, the CDR3 reads TGTGCCTGGGGGGACACGACTACCACCTTC. This gives the protein CAWGDTTTTF. The full variable domain, completed using reference TRBV30 and TRBJ1-2, is SQTIHQWPATLVQPVGSPLSLECTVEGTSNPNLYWYRQAAGRGLQLLFYSVGIGQISSEVPQNLSASRPQDRQFILSSKKLLLSDSGFYLCAWGDTTTTFGSGTRLTVV.

The CDR3 is CASSIGTGNHEQYF. DNA for the CDR3: TGTGCCAGCAGCATTGGGACAGGGAATCACGAGCAGTACTTC. The chain joins TRBV11-2 to TRBJ2-7; 9 bases agree with TRBD1. V lost 5 bases, J lost 5 bases, and 7 bases stayed unmatched. The CDR3 is 14 residues long. The germline V gene has CDR1 SGHAT and CDR2 FQNNGV.

The chain employs TRBV12-5 and TRBJ2-1; either TRBD1 or TRBD2 may fit D (5 bases each). CDR1 is LGHNT, CDR2 FRNRAP, per germline. There are 16 residues in the CDR3. V gave up 0 bases and J gave up 6 bases, with 15 bases separating them. The chain's CDR3 is CASGLVRGETGNEQFF. In nucleotides, the CDR3 is TGTGCTAGTGGTTTGGTACGAGGGGAGACGGGCAATGAGCAGTTCTTC.

The chain is built from TRBV7-9 and TRBJ1-1; D not resolved. Trimming shortened V by 1 base and J by 1 base, and 4 bases separated the two germline ends. Looked up from germline, CDR1 is SEHNR and CDR2 is FQNEAQ (reference sequence). The CDR3 spans 13 residues. Here the CDR3 reads CASSLGQNTEAFF. CDR3 in DNA: TGTGCCAGCAGCTTAGGGCAGAACACTGAAGCTTTCTTT. Combining the CDR3 with reference TRBV7-9 and TRBJ1-1 gives the whole variable domain DTGVSQNPRHKITKRGQNVTFRCDPISEHNRLYWYRQTLGQGPEFLTYFQNEAQLEKSRLLSDRFSAERPKGSFSTLEIQRTEQGDSAMYLCASSLGQNTEAFFGQGTRLTVV.

V usage is TRBV18 and J usage is TRBJ2-7; 7 bases are a match to TRBD2. CDR1 is KGHSH and CDR2 is LQKENI in the germline V gene. V gave up 1 base and J gave up 4 bases; unmatched junction bases: 1. This CDR3 has 13 residues. In nucleotides, the CDR3 is TGTGCCAGCTCACCACGGGGGGGGTACGAGCAGTACTTC. Translated, it gives CASSPRGGYEQYF.

By share, this clone counts as large (0.1 to 1%). J is TRBJ1-1 and V is TRBV9, with D possibly matching TRBD1 (5 bases). This CDR3 is 15 amino acids long. Germline V gene lookup returns CDR1 SGDLS and CDR2 YYNGEE. The V end lost 0 bases, the J end lost 3 bases, and 12 bases lay between the germline ends. The DNA for the CDR3 is TGTGCCAGCAGCGTAGTTCAGGGTGTGGACACTGAAGCTTTCTTT. The encoded protein is CASSVVQGVDTEAFF.

The rearrangement joins TRBV30 to TRBJ2-6, with no clear D. V shed 3 bases and J shed 4 bases, with 13 bases lying between them. CDR3 length equals 15 residues. The germline V gene has CDR1 GTSNPN and CDR2 SVGIG (reference sequence). This CDR3 reads CAWRHRLGGANVLTF. The DNA of the CDR3 is TGTGCCTGGAGGCATAGGCTTGGCGGGGCCAACGTCCTGACTTTC.

The chain has TRBV7-8 and TRBJ2-1; tentatively, D is TRBD1 or TRBD2 (5 bases each). Trimming stripped 3 bases from V and 6 bases from J, with 15 bases between. Germline-derived CDR1 and CDR2 are SGHVS and FQNEAQ. CDR3 length equals 15 residues. The CDR3 spells CASSFLPGPSNEQFF. Written as DNA, the CDR3 is TGTGCCAGCAGCTTTCTACCGGGACCGAGCAATGAGCAGTTCTTC.

The rearrangement joins TRBV7-9 to TRBJ1-5, with 7 bases that match TRBD1. Trimming removed 1 base from V and 4 bases from J; junction bases left unmatched: 1. CDR3 size: 14 residues. Per germline, CDR1 SEHNR and CDR2 FQNEAQ (reference sequence). In DNA form, the CDR3 reads TGTGCCAGCAGCTTAGACAGGGGTAATCAGCCCCAGCATTTT. Its protein product is CASSLDRGNQPQHF.

The chain joins TRBV5-6 to TRBJ1-2; the D gene is possibly TRBD1 (6 bases). Per the germline V gene, CDR1 is SGHDT and CDR2 is YYEEEE. The V and J ends lost 5 bases and 6 bases respectively, with 17 bases between them. CDR3 length equals 14 residues. The CDR3 sequence: CASSTWGRGDGYTF. The CDR3 coding sequence is TGTGCCAGCAGTACCTGGGGGCGCGGAGATGGCTACACCTTC.

V usage is TRBV5-1 and J usage is TRBJ1-2; 8 bases align to TRBD1. CDR1 and CDR2 (germline): SGHRS, YFSETQ. Trimming at V came to 3 bases and at J to 6 bases, leaving 13 bases not matched to a gene. CDR3 length equals 16 residues. CDR3 region: CASSWTGTNGGNGYTF. The CDR3 DNA reads TGCGCCAGCAGCTGGACAGGGACGAATGGCGGGAATGGCTACACCTTC.

V gene TRBV6-1 combines with J gene TRBJ2-5, with 9 bases identical to TRBD2. The V gene's germline CDR1 is MNHNS and CDR2 SASEGT. V was clipped by 1 base and J by 1 base; unmatched bases: 7. The CDR3 has 17 amino acids. The CDR3 coding sequence is TGTGCCAGCAGTGAAGTTTTGACTAGCGGATCCCAAGAGACCCAGTACTTC. The encoded protein is CASSEVLTSGSQETQYF.

This clone was picked up one time. The V call is TRBV2, the J call TRBJ1-2, with D maybe TRBD1 (6 bases). V gave up 4 bases and J gave up 0 bases, with 9 bases separating them. The CDR3 is made up of 14 amino acids. The germline V gene encodes CDR1 SNHLY and CDR2 FYNNEI. CDR3 region: CASSGDTTNYGYTF. CDR3 nucleotides: TGTGCCAGCAGTGGGGACACGACTAACTATGGCTACACCTTC.

This rearrangement joins TRBV19 to TRBJ1-4, with TRBD1 as a possible D gene (5 bases). This CDR3 region has 15 residues. CDR1 and CDR2 from the germline V gene are LNHDA and SQIVND (reference sequence). Trimming pared 10 bases from V and 3 bases from J, leaving 18 bases between. The CDR3 loop is CATSWQGVANEKLFF. The CDR3 DNA reads as TGTGCCACCTCGTGGCAGGGAGTAGCTAATGAAAAACTGTTTTTT.

The chain has TRBV25-1 and TRBJ2-7, with 8 bases that match TRBD2. Trimming at V came to 4 bases and at J to 4 bases, leaving 15 bases not matched to a gene. The CDR3 contains 17 residues. Germline V gene sequence: CDR1 MGHDK, CDR2 SYGVNS. The CDR3 DNA is TGTGCCAGCAGTGGGTCGCTTCTAGCGGGTTTGGGGTACGAGCAGTACTTC. Protein sequence: CASSGSLLAGLGYEQYF.

The chain employs TRBV5-4 and TRBJ1-2, with 11 bases matching TRBD1. J was trimmed by 4 bases and V by 4 bases; bases with no gene match: 6. The CDR3 extends over 15 amino acids. Germline V lookup: CDR1 SGHNT, CDR2 YYREEE (reference sequence). CDR3 coding DNA: TGTGCCAGCAGCCAGGACAGGGGGCAGGCCTATGGCTACACCTTC. This gives the protein CASSQDRGQAYGYTF.

This clone is judged medium-sized. This sequence joins TRBV6-1 and TRBJ1-5; TRBD1 matches at 8 bases. This CDR3 region has 15 residues. Germline assignment: CDR1 MNHNS and CDR2 SASEGT. V was pared by 4 bases and J by 5 bases, with 7 bases of the junction left unmatched. The CDR3 loop is CASSGRDRSDQPQHF. Here the CDR3 DNA reads TGTGCCAGCAGTGGACGGGACAGGAGTGATCAGCCCCAGCATTTT.

The chain joins TRBV5-1 to TRBJ2-1, with D tentatively TRBD2 (6 bases). With 4 bases removed from V and 8 bases from J, the gap between germline ends came to 16 bases. The CDR3 runs to 14 residues. The germline V gene has CDR1 SGHRS and CDR2 YFSETQ. Here the CDR3 reads CASSPKGWGDEQFF. The CDR3 DNA reads TGCGCCAGCAGCCCCAAGGGGTGGGGGGATGAGCAGTTCTTC.

The V and J genes are TRBV27 and TRBJ1-5; D call uncertain. The CDR3 loop spans 15 amino acids. The germline V gene has CDR1 MNHEY and CDR2 SMNVEV (reference sequence). V was pared by 6 bases and J by 4 bases, with 16 bases between. The CDR3 nucleotides are TGTGCCAGCAGACCGGTGGGGAGGATTAATCAGCCCCAGCATTTT. This encodes CASRPVGRINQPQHF.